The 5 T cell receptor beta chains listed next were all sequenced from one sample in a study of cytomegalovirus exposure and HLA in healthy donors. Use of 60 Vbeta and 13 Jbeta primers characterized the PCR. The table came from immunoSEQ multiplex PCR; TCRdb's copy has only in-frame clones and leaves some out. The table records approximately 95,000 clones, 81% of them present only once. Sequenced material: PBMCs. The origin of the receptors is a woman aged 70-85 years in good health and CMV-seropositive.

The chain joins TRBV18 to TRBJ2-2, with a weak D call TRBD2 (6 bases). V was clipped by 3 bases and J by 2 bases, with 10 bases between them. The CDR3 loop spans 15 amino acids. Germline CDR1 reads KGHSH; CDR2 reads LQKENI. CDR3 coding DNA: TGTGCCAGCTCACCTGAGGAGGGCAACACCGGGGAGCTGTTTTTT. Translation gives CASSPEEGNTGELFF.

V gene TRBV4-2 combines with J gene TRBJ2-7; D gene uncertain. Trimming left V 0 bases short and J 8 bases short, with 14 bases between. The CDR3 is made up of 14 amino acids. Germline CDR1 LGHNA, CDR2 YNFKEQ. CDR3 sequence reads: CASSQEKLAPKQYF. For the CDR3, the DNA is TGTGCCAGCAGCCAAGAAAAGTTAGCCCCGAAGCAGTACTTC.

This clone was seen a few times. The chain has TRBV19 and TRBJ1-4; D gene unclear. CDR1 is LNHDA, CDR2 SQIVND, per germline (reference sequence). The CDR3 is 12 residues long. Trimming took 3 bases from V and 8 from J, leaving 7 bases between them. The CDR3 spells CASSILREKLFF. In nucleotides, the CDR3 is TGTGCCAGTAGTATTTTGCGAGAAAAACTGTTTTTT.

Only a few counts were recorded for this clone. The chain is built from TRBV5-1 and TRBJ2-7, with D possibly matching TRBD2 (6 bases). The CDR3 covers 15 residues. V shed 0 bases and J shed 3 bases, with 13 bases lying between them. CDR1 is SGHRS, CDR2 YFSETQ, per germline. In nucleotides, the CDR3 is TGCGCCAGCAGCTTGGTCGGGAGTCTGGACTACGAGCAGTACTTC. Its translation: CASSLVGSLDYEQYF.

The chain couples TRBV9 to TRBJ2-3; 14 bases are a match to TRBD2. The CDR3 has 19 amino acids. Germline V gene data show CDR1 as SGDLS and CDR2 as YYNGEE. Trimming removed 0 bases from V and 1 base from J; junction bases left unmatched: 7. This CDR3 reads CASSVVGLAGGAGTDTQYF. The CDR3 bases are TGTGCCAGCAGCGTAGTTGGACTAGCGGGAGGAGCGGGCACAGATACGCAGTATTTT.